This TCR beta chain was sequenced in a study of blood T cell repertoires in COVID-19. Study at large: Some COVID-19 samples were acute and others convalescent; all came from the United States, Italy and Spain. PBMCs, B-cell-depleted T cells, or T cells provided the cDNA or gDNA that made up the material.

This table comes from immunoSEQ multiplex PCR, and its TCRdb copy is limited to in-frame clones, with some not included. This repertoire shows about 270,000 clones, around four fifths found once; its top ten account for roughly 5.8%. There are 15 residues in the CDR3. CDR1 and CDR2 (germline): SGHRS, YFSETQ. J was trimmed by 3 bases and V by 2 bases; bases with no gene match: 6. The receptor comes from an elderly man with acute or convalescent COVID-19. The chain employs TRBV5-1 and TRBJ2-3; TRBD1 agrees at 7 bases. The sequenced sample consisted of peripheral blood. The CDR3: CASSFLTGDTDTQYF. CDR3 bases: TGCGCCAGCAGCTTTCTCACAGGGGATACAGATACGCAGTATTTT.